This TCR beta chain emerged from a study of beta chain features in type 1 diabetes. The overall study: Cell yields, gender and age were similar in healthy donors and patients. About 110,000,000 sorted cells were examined across all samples.

The authors reverse transcribed all of the isolated RNA, so sequencing captured expressed TCRB transcripts. Clones were read by immunoSEQ multiplex PCR, and TCRdb kept only the in-frame ones, dropping some. The sample contains under 150,000 clones, roughly 17% of which appear only once. Study-wide results and limits: Shorter TCRB CDR3s, moderately but significantly so, marked every one of the four CD4+ subsets in Type 1 diabetes patients. Whether HLA type influences TCRB rearrangement remained unresolved here.

Of note for this clone: Its specificity is unknown.

This CDR3 comprises 11 residues. Trimming took 8 bases from V and 0 from J, leaving 3 bases between them. Germline values: CDR1 ENHRY, CDR2 SYGVKD. This clonotype originated in a young man with type 1 diabetes. The specimen was central memory CD4+ T cells from blood. V and J are TRBV10-3 and TRBJ2-3; no firm D call. CDR3 coding DNA: TGTGCCATCGGTAGCACAGATACGCAGTATTTT. Protein sequence: CAIGSTDTQYF.